The 29 T cell receptor beta chains below come from one sample, sequenced in a study of T cells expressing NK-cell markers. TCRdb re-called the 5' RACE reads, yielding one record per CDR3 amino acid sequence without DNA. The specimen's table records 550,000 to 600,000 distinct CDR3 sequences. Sequenced material: blood T cells: a sorted CD56 or NKG2C T cell subset, CD4+ or CD8+ T cells, or bulk PBMC T cells (not recorded which). These receptor sequences come from a man aged 18-30 years in good health.

The chain links TRBV3-1 to TRBJ2-1; the TRBD1 assignment by TCRdb is unverifiable without DNA. The CDR3 is 15 residues long. The germline V gene has CDR1 LGHDT and CDR2 YNNKEL (reference sequence). The CDR3: CASTRAAGGLNEQFF.

This chain uses TRBV18 with TRBJ2-3. The CDR3 extends over 14 amino acids. Germline CDR1 KGHSH, CDR2 LQKENI. Here the CDR3 reads CASSPRVGTDTQYF.

The chain has TRBV12-3 or TRBV12-4 and TRBJ1-2; TCRdb's assignment of TRBD1 cannot be checked, as there is no DNA. The length of the CDR3 is 12 residues. The CDR3 is CASRRGGLGNTF.

The chain is built from TRBV29-1 and TRBJ1-1; TCRdb picks TRBD1, but there is no DNA to check that call. CDR3 length: 13 residues. Germline V gene sequence: CDR1 SQVTM, CDR2 ANQGSEA. The CDR3 here is CSVDRRGEIEAFF.

CDR3 amino acids: CASSLVAQLAGSTDTQYF. The chain joins TRBV7-6 to TRBJ2-3; TCRdb's assignment of TRBD2 cannot be checked, as there is no DNA. Germline assignment: CDR1 SGHVS and CDR2 FNYEAQ. The CDR3 runs 18 residues. The full variable domain, rest sourced from reference TRBV7-6 and TRBJ2-3, is GAGVSQSPRYKVTKRGQDVALRCDPISGHVSLYWYRQALGQGPEFLTYFNYEAQQDKSGLPNDRFSAERPEGSISTLTIQRTEQRDSAMYRCASSLVAQLAGSTDTQYFGPGTRLTVL.

V is TRBV5-1 and J is TRBJ2-3; without DNA, the TCRdb call of TRBD1 cannot be checked. CDR1 and CDR2 from the germline V gene are SGHRS and YFSETQ. The CDR3 totals 15 residues. The CDR3 spells CASFPGQGASDTQYF.

The chain carries TRBV7-3 and TRBJ2-1; TCRdb outputs TRBD2, but without DNA this stays unchecked. The CDR3 sequence is 12 residues long. Per the germline V gene, CDR1 is SGHTA and CDR2 is FQGTGA. The chain's CDR3 is CASSSERGREFF.

V is TRBV6-2 or TRBV6-3 and J is TRBJ1-4. This CDR3 has 14 residues. CDR1 MNHEY and CDR2 SVGEGT come from the germline V gene. The CDR3 loop is CASSYAIVREKLFF.

J is TRBJ2-7 and V is TRBV12-3 or TRBV12-4. CDR3 size: 13 residues. The CDR3 sequence: CASSLIGLYEQYF.

V usage is TRBV6-4 and J usage is TRBJ2-5. Germline V gene lookup returns CDR1 MRHNA and CDR2 SNTAGT. The CDR3 spans 14 residues. The CDR3 protein is CASSASGDQETQYF.

V and J are TRBV7-2 and TRBJ2-4; without DNA, the TCRdb call of TRBD1 cannot be checked. CDR3 length: 15 amino acids. CDR1 and CDR2 from the germline V gene are SGHTA and FQGNSA. CDR3 residues: CASSLFSGQGNIQYF. The whole variable domain, remainder taken from reference TRBV7-2 and TRBJ2-4, is GAGVSQSPSNKVTEKGKDVELRCDPISGHTALYWYRQSLGQGLEFLIYFQGNSAPDKSGLPSDRFSAERTGGSVSTLTIQRTQQEDSAVYLCASSLFSGQGNIQYFGAGTRLSVL.

The rearrangement joins TRBV5-8 to TRBJ1-2; TCRdb outputs TRBD1, but without DNA this stays unchecked. Germline V gene sequence: CDR1 SGHTS, CDR2 YDEGEE. The CDR3 is 14 amino acids. Here the CDR3 reads CASSRKQVNYGYTF.

The chain joins TRBV5-8 to TRBJ2-5; the TCRdb D gene call, TRBD1, has no DNA to confirm it. The germline gives CDR1 SGHTS, CDR2 YDEGEE. The CDR3 has 14 amino acids. This chain's CDR3 is CASSSTGGWETQYF.

The chain carries TRBV5-1 and TRBJ1-6; the TCRdb call, TRBD1, lacks DNA for checking. This CDR3 has 14 residues. The germline gives CDR1 SGHRS, CDR2 YFSETQ. This chain's CDR3 is CASSLDRGNSPLHF.

The chain couples TRBV4-3 to TRBJ2-7; TCRdb names TRBD2, which stays unverified in the absence of DNA. Germline assignment: CDR1 LGHNA and CDR2 YSLEER. The length of the CDR3 is 17 residues. The CDR3 reads CASSQEIIGRPTYEQYF.

This chain uses TRBV28 with TRBJ2-7; TCRdb outputs TRBD2, but without DNA this stays unchecked. The CDR3 is 15 residues long. Looked up from germline, CDR1 is MDHEN and CDR2 is SYDVKM. The CDR3 sequence: CASTPVGTSAFEQYF.

This chain connects TRBV5-1 to TRBJ2-1; absent DNA, TCRdb's TRBD2 call cannot be checked. The V gene's germline CDR1 is SGHRS and CDR2 YFSETQ. CDR3 length: 16 amino acids. The CDR3: CASRRDSTSSYNEQFF.

The genes are TRBV5-1 and TRBJ1-1. The CDR3 has 15 amino acids. Germline V gives CDR1 SGHRS, CDR2 YFSETQ. This CDR3 is CASSLEEGPVTEAFF.

The genes are TRBV5-5 and TRBJ1-2. The CDR3 has 13 residues. CDR1 and CDR2 (germline): SGHKS, YYEKEE (reference sequence). The CDR3 protein is CASSLALNTGYTF.

The chain recombines TRBV10-3 with TRBJ2-5. There are 14 residues in the CDR3. Germline CDR1 is ENHRY and CDR2 is SYGVKD. The CDR3 region is CAISESGSPETQYF.

The chain recombines TRBV5-1 with TRBJ1-4; TCRdb gives TRBD1 as the D gene, but with no DNA this cannot be confirmed. The germline CDR1 and CDR2 sequences are SGHRS and YFSETQ. This CDR3 contains 14 residues. CDR3 amino acids: CASSGTATNEKLFF.

The rearrangement uses TRBV29-1 and TRBJ2-7; the TRBD1 assignment by TCRdb is unverifiable without DNA. The CDR3 covers 13 residues. Germline-derived CDR1 and CDR2 are SQVTM and ANQGSEA. The CDR3: CSVGRTGFLEQYF.

V is TRBV5-1 and J is TRBJ1-1; TCRdb designates TRBD1, a call that cannot be tested without DNA. The CDR3 is made up of 15 amino acids. Germline CDR1 and CDR2: SGHRS and YFSETQ. The CDR3 sequence is CASSPGEQANTEAFF.

The chain has TRBV29-1 and TRBJ2-3; TCRdb selects TRBD1, and the lack of DNA leaves this call unchecked. The CDR3 covers 15 residues. In germline, CDR1 is SQVTM, CDR2 ANQGSEA. CDR3 loop: CSVIQGAWGTDTQYF.

CDR3 residues: CSVEAGQMYGYTF. V gene TRBV29-1 combines with J gene TRBJ1-2; the TCRdb call, TRBD1, lacks DNA for checking. This CDR3 has 13 residues. Germline V lookup: CDR1 SQVTM, CDR2 ANQGSEA.

J is TRBJ2-1 and V is TRBV5-1. CDR1 SGHRS and CDR2 YFSETQ come from the germline V gene. The CDR3 totals 15 residues. The CDR3 sequence is CASSLSGRSSNEQFF. Using reference TRBV5-1 and TRBJ2-1 for the parts outside the CDR3, the full variable domain is KAGVTQTPRYLIKTRGQQVTLSCSPISGHRSVSWYQQTPGQGLQFLFEYFSETQRNKGNFPGRFSGRQFSNSRSEMNVSTLELGDSALYLCASSLSGRSSNEQFFGPGTRLTVL.

The chain joins TRBV12-3 or TRBV12-4 to TRBJ2-1. The CDR3 extends over 14 amino acids. The CDR3 sequence is CASSLRRLGNEQFF.

The rearrangement uses TRBV7-8 and TRBJ1-5. Looked up from germline, CDR1 is SGHVS and CDR2 is FQNEAQ. The CDR3 sequence is 12 residues long. This CDR3 is CASSGMGQPQHF.

The chain has TRBV5-1 and TRBJ2-3; no DNA is available, so the TRBD2 call from TCRdb remains unchecked. Looked up from germline, CDR1 is SGHRS and CDR2 is YFSETQ. The CDR3 runs to 17 residues. This chain's CDR3 is CASSLTLEASGKDTQYF.